Listed below are T cell receptor beta chains from one sample, sequenced in a study of blood T cell repertoires in COVID-19. Sequencing used immunoSEQ multiplex PCR; TCRdb keeps in-frame clones, though not all of them. The sample holds about 190,000 clones, roughly 90% seen once. The sequenced sample was peripheral blood. Source of these receptors: a man over 45 with acute or convalescent COVID-19. Both conserved end residues are part of each CDR3. D genes are given only for firm matches. Clone size is stated in some rows and not others, as once, few, many or a class when expanded.

>TRBV3-1/TRBV3-2|.|once|TRBJ2-1
CASSHSAHEQFF
TGTGCCAGCAGCCACTCAGCGCATGAGCAGTTCTTC
>TRBV11-2|.|.|TRBJ1-2
CASSLYDYGYTF
TGTGCCAGCAGCTTATATGACTATGGCTACACCTTC
>TRBV27|TRBD1|once|TRBJ2-2
CASRQGINTGELFF
TGTGCCAGCAGACAGGGGATAAACACCGGGGAGCTGTTTTTT
>TRBV7-2|TRBD1|once|TRBJ2-7
CASSFTTGAPYEQYF
TGTGCCAGCAGCTTTACCACAGGGGCACCCTACGAGCAGTACTTC
>TRBV18|.|.|TRBJ2-5
CASSPPGGVGETQYF
TGTGCCAGCTCACCTCCTGGAGGGGTCGGTGAGACCCAGTACTTC
>TRBV29-1|TRBD1|.|TRBJ2-7
CSIQRTGDGEQYF
TGCAGCATTCAAAGGACAGGGGACGGCGAGCAGTACTTC
>TRBV7-2|.|.|TRBJ2-3
CASSLWGVGSTDTQYF
TGTGCCAGCAGCTTATGGGGAGTGGGTAGCACAGATACGCAGTATTTT
>TRBV5-1|.|.|TRBJ2-1
CASSLLAGRYNEQFF
TGCGCCAGCAGCTTGTTGGCGGGGAGGTACAATGAGCAGTTCTTC
>TRBV19|TRBD1|few|TRBJ1-5
CASSITGGNQPQHF
TGTGCCAGTAGTATAACAGGGGGCAATCAGCCCCAGCATTTT
>TRBV10-3|TRBD1|once|TRBJ1-2
CAISDSTGKNYGYTF
TGTGCCATCAGTGACTCGACAGGGAAAAACTATGGCTACACCTTC
>TRBV7-2|TRBD2|.|TRBJ2-5
CASSIPQLAGQETQYF
TGTGCCAGCAGCATCCCCCAACTAGCGGGCCAAGAGACCCAGTACTTC
>TRBV19|.|.|TRBJ2-1
CASSIGPLNEQFF
TGTGCCAGTAGTATAGGGCCCCTCAATGAGCAGTTCTTC
>TRBV2|.|.|TRBJ1-5
CASSDQTPGQPQHF
TGTGCCAGCAGTGATCAAACTCCTGGTCAGCCCCAGCATTTT
>TRBV5-1|TRBD1|.|TRBJ2-1
CASSGFLGQGGYEQFF
TGCGCCAGCAGCGGCTTCCTGGGACAGGGTGGATATGAGCAGTTCTTC
>TRBV6-2/TRBV6-3|TRBD2|.|TRBJ2-1
CASSYSGVGGGTYNEQFF
TGTGCCAGCAGTTACTCGGGGGTGGGCGGGGGTACCTACAATGAGCAGTTCTTC
>TRBV4-2|TRBD2|.|TRBJ2-1
CASSRTLAGTAYNEQFF
TGTGCCAGCAGCCGGACCTTAGCGGGAACGGCCTACAATGAGCAGTTCTTC
>TRBV6-6|.|.|TRBJ1-3
CASSYLQGSGNTIYF
TGTGCCAGCAGCTACCTCCAGGGATCCGGAAACACCATATATTTT
>TRBV7-3|TRBD2|.|TRBJ2-1
CASSLYDMGLAGVQFF
TGTGCCAGCAGCTTATACGATATGGGACTAGCGGGGGTGCAGTTCTTC
>TRBV12-3/TRBV12-4|.|few|TRBJ1-1
CASSLQDFTEAFF
TGTGCCAGCAGTTTGCAGGATTTCACTGAAGCTTTCTTT
>TRBV19|.|.|TRBJ2-7
CASSIAAFSYEQYF
TGTGCCAGTAGTATTGCGGCTTTTTCCTACGAGCAGTACTTC
>TRBV10-2|.|.|TRBJ1-5
CAGRQVRGNQPQHF
TGCGCCGGAAGACAGGTCAGGGGCAATCAGCCCCAGCATTTT
>TRBV4-2|.|.|TRBJ1-2
CASSQDFRTTSAYGYTF
TGTGCCAGCAGCCAAGACTTTCGGACAACTTCGGCCTATGGCTACACCTTC
>TRBV2|.|few|TRBJ1-6
CASSDPSSYNSPLHF
TGTGCCAGCAGTGACCCCAGCTCCTATAATTCACCCCTCCACTTT
>TRBV29-1|.|.|TRBJ2-5
CSVESTGQETQYF
TGCAGCGTTGAGTCTACAGGACAAGAGACCCAGTACTTC
>TRBV19|TRBD1|.|TRBJ1-4
CASRDRGREKLFF
TGTGCCAGTCGAGACAGGGGAAGAGAAAAACTGTTTTTT
>TRBV28|.|.|TRBJ1-6
CASSYNSPLHF
TGTGCCAGCAGCTACAATTCACCCCTCCACTTT
>TRBV28|TRBD1|.|TRBJ1-1
CASITTGGPNTEAFF
TGTGCCAGCATCACAACAGGGGGCCCGAACACTGAAGCTTTCTTT
>TRBV6-2/TRBV6-3|.|.|TRBJ1-6
CASSYIRTVLSRNSPLHF
TGTGCCAGCAGTTACATCCGGACAGTCTTGAGTCGTAATTCACCCCTCCACTTT
>TRBV11-2|.|once|TRBJ2-6
CASSFGGANVLTF
TGTGCCAGCTCGTTTGGCGGGGCCAACGTCCTGACTTTC
>TRBV7-9|.|.|TRBJ2-1
CASERGHNEQFF
TGTGCCAGCGAACGAGGGCACAATGAGCAGTTCTTC
>TRBV11-2|TRBD2|.|TRBJ2-2
CASSLEGGRVTGELFF
TGTGCCAGCAGCTTAGAGGGCGGGAGGGTCACCGGGGAGCTGTTTTTT
>TRBV4-1|.|.|TRBJ2-1
CASIKTVGATANNEQFF
TGCGCCAGCATCAAAACAGTAGGGGCCACCGCCAACAATGAGCAGTTCTTC
>TRBV2|.|.|TRBJ2-7
CASGLYEQYF
TGTGCCAGTGGCCTCTACGAGCAGTACTTC
>TRBV18|.|.|TRBJ2-1
CASSSQEDEQFF
TGTGCCAGCTCCTCTCAGGAAGATGAGCAGTTCTTC
>TRBV20-1|.|.|TRBJ2-1
CSASEGARNEQFF
TGCAGTGCTAGTGAGGGAGCTCGGAATGAGCAGTTCTTC
>TRBV6-6|TRBD2|once|TRBJ2-1
CASRGLAGGSYNEQFF
TGTGCCAGCAGAGGACTAGCGGGTGGGTCCTACAATGAGCAGTTCTTC
>TRBV24-1|TRBD2|once|TRBJ2-3
CATSDPTQLTSAYGTDTQYF
TGTGCCACCAGTGACCCAACTCAACTCACTAGCGCCTACGGGACAGATACGCAGTATTTT